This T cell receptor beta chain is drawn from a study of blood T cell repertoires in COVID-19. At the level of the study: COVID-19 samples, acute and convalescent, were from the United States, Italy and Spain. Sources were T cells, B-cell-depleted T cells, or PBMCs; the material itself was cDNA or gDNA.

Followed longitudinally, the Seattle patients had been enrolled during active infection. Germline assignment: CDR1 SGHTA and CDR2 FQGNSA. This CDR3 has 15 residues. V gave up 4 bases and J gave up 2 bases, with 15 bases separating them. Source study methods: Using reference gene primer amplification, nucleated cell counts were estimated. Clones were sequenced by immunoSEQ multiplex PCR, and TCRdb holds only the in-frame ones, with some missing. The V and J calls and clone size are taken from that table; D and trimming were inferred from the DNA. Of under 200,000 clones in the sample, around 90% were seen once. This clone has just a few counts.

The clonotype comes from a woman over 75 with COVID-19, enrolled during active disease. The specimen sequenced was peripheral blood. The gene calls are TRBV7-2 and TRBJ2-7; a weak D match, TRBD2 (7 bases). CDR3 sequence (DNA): TGTGCCAGCAGCTCCGGAAGGGGGGGGACCTACGAGCAGTACTTC. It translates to CASSSGRGGTYEQYF.